Each of the 5 T cell receptor beta chains below was sequenced from the same sample in a study of T cell repertoires in ileal Crohn's disease. The repertoire was sequenced with immunoSEQ multiplex PCR; TCRdb's copy has only in-frame clones and lacks some. The table lists 4,500 to 7,000 clones, approximately 80% of them singletons. Described time point: inflamed ileum from the surgical specimen. The specimen was ileal tissue. The receptors were sampled from an adult with Crohn's disease.

V gene TRBV5-1 combines with J gene TRBJ1-4, with a possible D match to TRBD1 (5 bases). V lost 6 bases to trimming and J lost 5 bases, with 14 bases between them. The CDR3 extends over 14 amino acids. Germline V lookup: CDR1 SGHRS, CDR2 YFSETQ. The CDR3 protein is CASTSGQINEKLFF. The CDR3, as DNA: TGCGCCAGCACTTCGGGGCAGATCAATGAAAAACTGTTTTTT.

This clone was detected once. This chain links TRBV10-3 with TRBJ2-1; D is unclear. Germline V gene data show CDR1 as ENHRY and CDR2 as SYGVKD. V lost 4 bases to trimming and J lost 5 bases, with 9 bases between them. CDR3 length: 13 residues. The DNA of the CDR3 is TGTGCCATCAGTGGGGCGACAAACAATGAGCAGTTCTTC. This translates into CAISGATNNEQFF.

The chain recombines TRBV7-8 with TRBJ1-2; 7 bases are a match to TRBD1. Germline V gene data show CDR1 as SGHVS and CDR2 as FQNEAQ. Trimming cost V 6 bases and J 2 bases; bases outside gene matches: 3. The CDR3 totals 13 residues. CDR3 bases: TGTGCCAGCAGTCGACAGGGAAACTATGGCTACACCTTC. As protein: CASSRQGNYGYTF.

The chain is built from TRBV15 and TRBJ2-1, with a weak D call TRBD1 (6 bases). V lost 5 bases and J lost 0, with 11 bases in between. This CDR3 is built from 15 residues. Germline V gives CDR1 LNHNV, CDR2 YYDKDF (reference sequence). CDR3 bases: TGTGCCACCAGCCAGACAGGCCGCTCCTACAATGAGCAGTTCTTC. This codes for CATSQTGRSYNEQFF.

This chain joins TRBV5-4 and TRBJ1-1; a possible D gene is TRBD1 (5 bases). Per germline, CDR1 SGHNT and CDR2 YYREEE (reference sequence). The CDR3 sequence is 13 residues long. Trimming pared 3 bases from V and 4 bases from J, leaving 10 bases between. CDR3 protein: CASSSPGGTEAFF. CDR3 DNA: TGTGCCAGCAGCTCGCCGGGGGGCACTGAAGCTTTCTTT.